This T cell receptor (beta chain) derives from a study of T cell changes during pregnancy in multiple sclerosis. The ends were cut back, 3 bases at V and 0 bases at J, with 18 bases in the middle. CDR3 length: 19 residues. The germline CDR1 and CDR2 sequences are MGHRA and YSYEKL. Sequencing used immunoSEQ multiplex PCR; TCRdb keeps in-frame clones, though not all of them. This sample has some 38,000 clones, with more than 75% found just once. The clonotype comes from a female donor in good health, enrolled as a control in a pregnancy study. Sequenced material: CD4+ T cells from peripheral blood mononuclear cells, taken in the second trimester of pregnancy. This chain links TRBV4-1 with TRBJ1-6; D is perhaps TRBD1 (5 bases). The CDR3 reads CASSQLGPGQTSYNSPLHF. CDR3 DNA sequence: TGCGCCAGCAGCCAGTTGGGGCCTGGACAAACCTCCTATAATTCACCCCTCCACTTT.